The 30 T cell receptor beta chains below were found in one sample sequenced in a study of blood T cell repertoires in COVID-19. Here immunoSEQ multiplex PCR was the method, and the copy in TCRdb shows in-frame clones only, minus some. The sample records about 220,000 clones, 82% being singletons. Sequenced input: peripheral blood. The origin of the receptors is a woman aged 70-85 years with COVID-19, enrolled during active disease.

The V and J genes are TRBV7-2 and TRBJ1-1; 7 nucleotides match TRBD1. CDR3 size: 13 residues. V shed 4 bases and J 10 bases; nucleotides not matched to a gene: 9. The germline gives CDR1 SGHTA, CDR2 FQGNSA. CDR3 loop: CASSSPPQGGAFF. CDR3 nucleotide sequence: TGTGCCAGCAGCTCACCTCCTCAGGGGGGAGCTTTCTTT.

V usage is TRBV11-1 and J usage is TRBJ2-7, with D possibly matching TRBD2 (5 bases). Trimming removed 4 bases at V and 2 bases at J, with 15 bases between. The CDR3 loop spans 15 amino acids. From germline, CDR1 is SGHAT and CDR2 FQDESV (reference sequence). This chain's CDR3 is CASSSNTGKAYEQYF. In nucleotides, the CDR3 is TGTGCCAGCAGCTCTAACACGGGAAAAGCCTACGAGCAGTACTTC. The full variable domain, its missing parts supplied by reference TRBV11-1 and TRBJ2-7, is EAEVAQSPRYKITEKSQAVAFWCDPISGHATLYWYRQILGQGPELLVQFQDESVVDDSQLPKDRFSAERLKGVDSTLKIQPAELGDSAMYLCASSSNTGKAYEQYFGPGTRLTVT.

This chain links TRBV4-3 with TRBJ2-5; 15 bases are shared with TRBD2. The germline CDR1 and CDR2 sequences are LGHNA and YSLEER. With V trimmed by 0 bases and J by 13 bases, 12 bases remained unmatched. The CDR3 has 17 amino acids. This CDR3 is CASSQDNPGTSGRPVYF. CDR3 DNA: TGCGCCAGCAGCCAAGACAATCCCGGGACTAGCGGGAGGCCCGTGTACTTC.

The rearrangement joins TRBV4-2 to TRBJ2-3; TRBD2 agrees at 8 bases. This CDR3 region has 15 residues. The V gene end was trimmed by 4 bases and the J gene end by 4 bases; junction bases not matched to a gene: 7. Germline CDR1 reads LGHNA; CDR2 reads YNFKEQ. CDR3 sequence: CASSPTSVRADTQYF. For the CDR3, the DNA is TGTGCCAGCAGCCCGACTAGCGTTCGAGCAGATACGCAGTATTTT.

The chain carries TRBV29-1 and TRBJ1-1; possible D gene TRBD1, 6 bases. Trimming took off 3 bases at V and 4 bases at J, with 12 bases between the two ends. The CDR3 runs 13 residues. Germline V gene data show CDR1 as SQVTM and CDR2 as ANQGSEA. As DNA, the CDR3 is TGCAGCGTTGAGAACAGGGATCGCACTGAAGCTTTCTTT. This codes for CSVENRDRTEAFF.

The rearrangement uses TRBV30 and TRBJ2-1; 15 bases align to TRBD2. This CDR3 contains 18 residues. CDR1 GTSNPN and CDR2 SVGIG come from the germline V gene (reference sequence). The J segment lost 6 bases and the V segment lost 1 base, leaving 10 bases of the junction unmatched. DNA of the CDR3: TGTGCCTGGAGTGAGGGGCCGGGACTAGCGGGAGGTAGCAATGAGCAGTTCTTC. This gives the protein CAWSEGPGLAGGSNEQFF.

This sequence joins TRBV3-1 (or the pseudogene TRBV3-2) and TRBJ2-7; 8 nucleotides line up with TRBD1. The CDR3 runs to 13 residues. Germline values: CDR1 LGHDT, CDR2 YNNKEL (reference sequence). V shed 5 bases and J 7 bases; nucleotides not matched to a gene: 7. The CDR3 loop is CASSSGGNLEQYF. CDR3 sequence (DNA): TGTGCCAGCAGCTCAGGGGGCAATTTGGAGCAGTACTTC.

The chain couples TRBV5-1 to TRBJ2-5; 9 bases line up with TRBD2. J lost 1 base, V lost 0 bases, and 1 base had no gene match. The V gene's germline CDR1 is SGHRS and CDR2 YFSETQ. This CDR3 is 15 amino acids long. The CDR3 DNA reads as TGCGCCAGCAGCTTGGGACTAGCGGCCCAAGAGACCCAGTACTTC. This gives the protein CASSLGLAAQETQYF.

The chain recombines TRBV18 with TRBJ2-6; D gene unclear. The CDR3 runs to 20 residues. The ends were cut back, 4 bases at V and 0 bases at J, with 22 bases in the middle. Germline CDR1 and CDR2: KGHSH and LQKENI. Here the CDR3 DNA reads TGTGCCAGCTCACTTAGGTTCCCCTCGGGTTTGGACTCTGGGGCCAACGTCCTGACTTTC. It codes for CASSLRFPSGLDSGANVLTF.

This chain joins TRBV5-1 and TRBJ1-2; 8 nucleotides match TRBD1. CDR1 and CDR2 from the germline V gene are SGHRS and YFSETQ. The V and J ends lost 4 bases and 5 bases, in that order; junction bases with no gene match: 10. The CDR3 has 15 residues. The DNA for the CDR3 is TGCGCCAGCAGCCCGGGGGACAGGCGGCTATATGGCTACACCTTC. It is translated as CASSPGDRRLYGYTF.

The V and J genes are TRBV11-2 and TRBJ2-7, with a possible D match to TRBD2 (5 bases). The CDR3 extends over 15 amino acids. With 0 bases removed from V and 5 bases from J, the gap between germline ends came to 14 bases. Germline CDR1 is SGHAT and CDR2 is FQNNGV. CDR3 sequence: CASSLDGNGYDEQYF. DNA of the CDR3: TGTGCCAGCAGCTTAGACGGGAACGGTTACGACGAGCAGTACTTC.

The J gene is TRBJ1-1, the V gene TRBV11-2; maybe TRBD1 (6 bases). Germline V lookup: CDR1 SGHAT, CDR2 FQNNGV. V dropped 2 bases and J dropped 4 bases, with 11 bases sitting between them. The CDR3 extends over 14 amino acids. The CDR3 spells CASSLNRDSTEAFF. The DNA for the CDR3 is TGTGCCAGCAGCTTAAACAGGGATAGCACTGAAGCTTTCTTT.

This clone was seen only once. The chain is built from TRBV19 and TRBJ2-3; possibly TRBD2 for D (6 bases). The CDR3 consists of 14 residues. Germline values: CDR1 LNHDA, CDR2 SQIVND (reference sequence). The V end lost 3 bases, the J end lost 4 bases, and 11 bases lay between the germline ends. The CDR3 DNA reads as TGTGCCAGTAGTATTGGGAGGTCCCCAGATACGCAGTATTTT. This encodes CASSIGRSPDTQYF.

The genes are TRBV5-1 and TRBJ2-2, with 11 bases aligning to TRBD2. This CDR3 contains 16 residues. CDR1 and CDR2 (germline): SGHRS, YFSETQ. V lost 3 bases, J lost 6 bases, and 7 bases stayed unmatched. The CDR3 DNA reads as TGCGCCAGCAGCTCGGGACTAGCGGCCCTAGCCGGGGAGCTGTTTTTT. This translates into CASSSGLAALAGELFF.

V usage is TRBV5-1 and J usage is TRBJ2-5; 8 bases fit TRBD1. Per the germline V gene, CDR1 is SGHRS and CDR2 is YFSETQ. The CDR3 length is 15 residues. V lost 0 bases, J lost 4 bases, and 5 bases stayed unmatched. This CDR3 is CASSLGTGIGETQYF. DNA of the CDR3: TGCGCCAGCAGCTTGGGGACAGGGATAGGAGAGACCCAGTACTTC.

The chain carries TRBV4-1 and TRBJ1-3; no definite D call. V gave up 1 base and J gave up 1 base, with 5 bases separating them. This CDR3 is 14 amino acids long. CDR1 is MGHRA, CDR2 YSYEKL, per germline. The CDR3: CASSQAGSGNTIYF. DNA of the CDR3: TGCGCCAGCAGCCAAGCGGGATCTGGAAACACCATATATTTT.

This clone has a handful of counts. This sequence joins TRBV19 and TRBJ2-1, with TRBD2 matching over 7 bases. The CDR3 is 15 residues long. V dropped 1 base and J dropped 9; count of bases not matched to a gene: 9. Germline-derived CDR1 and CDR2 are LNHDA and SQIVND (reference sequence). The CDR3 region has the DNA TGTGCCAGTAGTATAGCACGTAAAGCGGGGAGTGAGCAGTTCTTC. Residues: CASSIARKAGSEQFF.

V and J are TRBV6-2 or TRBV6-3 and TRBJ2-3, with 12 bases that match TRBD2. In germline, CDR1 is MNHEY, CDR2 SVGEGT. The CDR3 consists of 16 residues. Germline trimming cut 2 bases from V and 5 bases from J; bases unmatched to any gene: 5. The CDR3 reads CASSYASGRAIDTQYF. The CDR3 DNA follows: TGTGCCAGCAGTTACGCTAGCGGGAGGGCCATAGATACGCAGTATTTT.

In regard to this clone: Other nucleotide sequences from this sample produce the same CDR3. This chain links TRBV24-1 with TRBJ2-3; TRBD2 aligns across 9 bases. The CDR3 is 15 residues long. V dropped 6 bases and J dropped 0; count of bases not matched to a gene: 3. Looked up from germline, CDR1 is KGHDR and CDR2 is SFDVKD. DNA for the CDR3: TGTGCCACCAGTCTAACTAGCGGGAGCACAGATACGCAGTATTTT. It is translated as CATSLTSGSTDTQYF.

The chain is built from TRBV27 and TRBJ2-3; 10 bases fit TRBD2. V gave up 6 bases and J gave up 5 bases; unmatched junction bases: 11. Germline V lookup: CDR1 MNHEY, CDR2 SMNVEV (reference sequence). The CDR3 runs 16 residues. The CDR3 nucleotides are TGTGCCAGCAGGGAACTAGCGGGATTTGAGAAAGATACGCAGTATTTT. Protein product: CASRELAGFEKDTQYF.

This chain uses TRBV5-1 with TRBJ2-2; weak D call: TRBD1 (6 bases). From germline, CDR1 is SGHRS and CDR2 YFSETQ. The CDR3 loop spans 14 amino acids. Trimming took off 5 bases at V and 0 bases at J, with 8 bases between the two ends. The CDR3 bases are TGCGCCAGCAGGGACAGACCGAACACCGGGGAGCTGTTTTTT. Its translation is CASRDRPNTGELFF.

The gene calls are TRBV30 and TRBJ1-1, with 8 bases matching TRBD1. V lost 3 bases, J lost 4 bases, and 4 bases stayed unmatched. The germline V gene encodes CDR1 GTSNPN and CDR2 SVGIG (reference sequence). This CDR3 comprises 13 residues. CDR3 loop: CAWRADRGTEAFF. Here the CDR3 DNA reads TGTGCCTGGAGGGCTGACAGGGGCACTGAAGCTTTCTTT.

The chain links TRBV6-5 to TRBJ2-3; perhaps TRBD2 as D (6 bases). V was trimmed by 5 bases and J by 6 bases, leaving 12 bases between them. Germline V gene data show CDR1 as MNHEY and CDR2 as SVGAGI. The length of the CDR3 is 13 residues. CDR3 protein: CASSRDFGDTQYF. As DNA, the CDR3 is TGTGCCAGCAGTCGGGACTTCGGCGATACGCAGTATTTT.

The chain couples TRBV30 to TRBJ1-6; 8 nucleotides agree with TRBD1. The CDR3 totals 13 residues. Germline assignment: CDR1 GTSNPN and CDR2 SVGIG (reference sequence). Losses at the gene ends were 1 base for V and 7 bases for J; bases not matched to a gene: 0. The CDR3 protein is CAWSGTGNSPLHF. The CDR3 DNA sequence: TGTGCCTGGAGTGGGACAGGGAATTCACCCCTCCACTTT.

The chain joins TRBV28 to TRBJ2-7, with D possibly TRBD1 on 6 matching bases. Germline V lookup: CDR1 MDHEN, CDR2 SYDVKM. Trimming left V 5 bases short and J 3 bases short, with 14 bases between. This CDR3 has 14 residues. CDR3 nucleotide sequence: TGTGCCAGCAGTACAGGGACCGGCTTCTACGAGCAGTACTTC. This codes for CASSTGTGFYEQYF.

This clone was seen once. The chain joins TRBV6-5 to TRBJ1-2, with 8 bases identical to TRBD1. There are 14 residues in the CDR3. V shed 6 bases, J shed 4 bases, and the junction held 7 bases outside the gene matches. Per germline, CDR1 MNHEY and CDR2 SVGAGI. CDR3 residues: CASSLGQGAYGYTF. The CDR3 nucleotides are TGTGCCAGCAGCCTCGGCCAGGGGGCCTATGGCTACACCTTC.

This chain joins TRBV5-1 and TRBJ2-7, with TRBD1 matching 7 bases. This CDR3 has 15 residues. V was pared by 0 bases and J by 1 base, with 4 bases of the junction left unmatched. Germline CDR1 SGHRS, CDR2 YFSETQ. The CDR3 DNA sequence: TGCGCCAGCAGCTTGGTATCGGGACAGTCCTACGAGCAGTACTTC. Protein product: CASSLVSGQSYEQYF.

The DNA for the CDR3 is TGTGCCAGTGGGGACTCTTCCACAGATACGCAGTATTTT. Translated: CASGDSSTDTQYF. J is TRBJ2-3 and V is TRBV7-8; TRBD2 is a possible D gene (6 bases). Germline CDR1 is SGHVS and CDR2 is FQNEAQ. Trimming took 9 bases from V and 2 from J, leaving 12 bases between them. The CDR3 runs to 13 residues. Filled out from reference TRBV7-8 and TRBJ2-3, the complete variable domain reads GAGVSQSPRYKVAKRGQDVALRCDPISGHVSLFWYQQALGQGPEFLTYFQNEAQLDKSGLPSDRFFAERPEGSVSTLKIQRTQQEDSAVYLCASGDSSTDTQYFGPGTRLTVL.

The chain uses TRBV7-2 and TRBJ2-3; tentative D call: TRBD2 (7 bases). V was trimmed by 1 base and J by 6 bases, leaving 17 bases between them. Per the germline V gene, CDR1 is SGHTA and CDR2 is FQGNSA. The CDR3 runs 16 residues. The CDR3 DNA follows: TGTGCCAGCAGCTTAGGAGGGGGGGCGCTCGGGGATACGCAGTATTTT. Translating gives CASSLGGGALGDTQYF.

The rearrangement links TRBV19 to TRBJ2-1; 12 bases agree with TRBD2. V shed 10 bases and J 10 bases; nucleotides not matched to a gene: 17. CDR1 and CDR2 from the germline V gene are LNHDA and SQIVND (reference sequence). The CDR3 runs 16 residues. CDR3 sequence reads: CATVHPLAGGSKEQFF. CDR3 DNA: TGTGCCACCGTACACCCACTAGCGGGAGGATCAAAGGAGCAGTTCTTC.